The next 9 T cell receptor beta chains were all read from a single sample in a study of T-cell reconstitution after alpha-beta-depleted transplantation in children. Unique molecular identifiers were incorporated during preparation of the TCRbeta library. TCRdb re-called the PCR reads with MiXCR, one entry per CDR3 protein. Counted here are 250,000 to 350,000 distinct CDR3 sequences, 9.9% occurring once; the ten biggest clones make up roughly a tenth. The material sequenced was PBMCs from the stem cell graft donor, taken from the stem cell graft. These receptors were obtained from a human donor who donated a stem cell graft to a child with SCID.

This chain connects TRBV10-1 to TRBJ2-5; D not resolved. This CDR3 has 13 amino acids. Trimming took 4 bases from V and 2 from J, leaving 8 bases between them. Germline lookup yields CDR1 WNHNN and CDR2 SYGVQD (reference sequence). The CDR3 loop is CASSVTSQETQYF. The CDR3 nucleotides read TGCGCCAGCAGTGTTACATCGCAAGAGACCCAGTACTTC.

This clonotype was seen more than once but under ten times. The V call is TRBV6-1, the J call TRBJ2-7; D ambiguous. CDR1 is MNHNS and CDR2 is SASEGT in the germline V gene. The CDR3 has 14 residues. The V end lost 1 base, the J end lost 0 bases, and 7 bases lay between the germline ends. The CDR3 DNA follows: TGTGCCAGCAGTGAAGATAACCCCTCCTACGAGCAGTACTTC. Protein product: CASSEDNPSYEQYF.

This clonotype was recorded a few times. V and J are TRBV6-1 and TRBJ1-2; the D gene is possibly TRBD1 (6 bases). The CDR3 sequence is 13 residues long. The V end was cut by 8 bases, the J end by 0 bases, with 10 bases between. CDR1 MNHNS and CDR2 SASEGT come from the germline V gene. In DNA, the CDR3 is TGTGCCAGCCGGACAGAGACTAACTATGGCTACACCTTC. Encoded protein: CASRTETNYGYTF.

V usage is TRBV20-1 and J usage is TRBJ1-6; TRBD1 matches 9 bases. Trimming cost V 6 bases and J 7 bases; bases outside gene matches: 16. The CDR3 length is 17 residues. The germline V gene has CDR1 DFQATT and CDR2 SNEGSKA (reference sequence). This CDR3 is CSAIGTGLTIENSPLHF. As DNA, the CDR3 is TGCAGTGCAATAGGGACAGGGCTTACTATTGAGAATTCACCCCTCCACTTT.

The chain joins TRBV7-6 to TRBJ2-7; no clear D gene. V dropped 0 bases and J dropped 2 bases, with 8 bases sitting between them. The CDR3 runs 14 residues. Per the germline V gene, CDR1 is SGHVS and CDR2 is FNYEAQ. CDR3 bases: TGTGCCAGCAGCTTAGCAGAGAAACCCTACGAGCAGTACTTC. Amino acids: CASSLAEKPYEQYF.

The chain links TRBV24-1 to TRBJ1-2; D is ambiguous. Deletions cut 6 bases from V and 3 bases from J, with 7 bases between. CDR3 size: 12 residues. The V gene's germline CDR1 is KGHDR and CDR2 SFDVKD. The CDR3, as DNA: TGTGCCACCAGTTCCGGGGACTATGGCTACACCTTC. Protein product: CATSSGDYGYTF.

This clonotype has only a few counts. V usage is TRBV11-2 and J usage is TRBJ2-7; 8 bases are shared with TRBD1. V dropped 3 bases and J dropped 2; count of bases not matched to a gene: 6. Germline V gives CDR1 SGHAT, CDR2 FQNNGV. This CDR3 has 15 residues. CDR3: CASSLLQGVAYEQYF. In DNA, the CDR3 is TGTGCCAGCAGCTTGTTACAGGGGGTCGCCTACGAGCAGTACTTC. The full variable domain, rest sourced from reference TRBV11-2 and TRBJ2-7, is EAGVAQSPRYKIIEKRQSVAFWCNPISGHATLYWYQQILGQGPKLLIQFQNNGVVDDSQLPKDRFSAERLKGVDSTLKIQPAKLEDSAVYLCASSLLQGVAYEQYFGPGTRLTVT.

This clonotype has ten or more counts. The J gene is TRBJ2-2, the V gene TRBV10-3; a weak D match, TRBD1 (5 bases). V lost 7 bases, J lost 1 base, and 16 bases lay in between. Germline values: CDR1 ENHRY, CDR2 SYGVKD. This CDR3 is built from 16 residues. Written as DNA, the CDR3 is TGTGCCATCAAGAGCGACGAAGGACAGAACACCGGGGAGCTGTTTTTT. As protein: CAIKSDEGQNTGELFF.

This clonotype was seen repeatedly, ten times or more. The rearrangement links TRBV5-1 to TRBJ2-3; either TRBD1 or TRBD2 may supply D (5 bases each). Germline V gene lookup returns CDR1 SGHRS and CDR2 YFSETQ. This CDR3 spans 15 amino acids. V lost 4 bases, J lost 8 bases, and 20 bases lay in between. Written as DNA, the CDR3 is TGCGCCAGCAGCGGCCAGAGCTTACTAGGGGCTACGCAGTATTTT. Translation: CASSGQSLLGATQYF. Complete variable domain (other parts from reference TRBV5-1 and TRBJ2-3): KAGVTQTPRYLIKTRGQQVTLSCSPISGHRSVSWYQQTPGQGLQFLFEYFSETQRNKGNFPGRFSGRQFSNSRSEMNVSTLELGDSALYLCASSGQSLLGATQYFGPGTRLTVL.